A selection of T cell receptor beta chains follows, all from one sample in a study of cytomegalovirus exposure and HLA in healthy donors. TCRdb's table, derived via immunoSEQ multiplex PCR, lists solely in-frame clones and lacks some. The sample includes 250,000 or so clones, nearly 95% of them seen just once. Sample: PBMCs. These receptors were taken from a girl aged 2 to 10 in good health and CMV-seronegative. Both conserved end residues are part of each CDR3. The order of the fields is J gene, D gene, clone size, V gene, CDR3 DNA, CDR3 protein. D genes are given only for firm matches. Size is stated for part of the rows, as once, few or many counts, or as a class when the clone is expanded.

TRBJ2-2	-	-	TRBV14	TGTGCCAGCAGCCAAGTCCTGGGGTCACCATGGGGGGACACCGGGGAGCTGTTTTTT	CASSQVLGSPWGDTGELFF
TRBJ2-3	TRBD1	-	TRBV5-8	TGTGCCAGCACCATGGACAGGGGCACAGATACGCAGTATTTT	CASTMDRGTDTQYF
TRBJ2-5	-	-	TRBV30	TGTGCCTGGAGTCGACAGCAGCAAGAGACCCAGTACTTC	CAWSRQQQETQYF
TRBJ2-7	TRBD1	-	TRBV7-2	TGTGCCAGCAGCTTAGTTCCAGGGGGTGGCTACGAGCAGTACTTC	CASSLVPGGGYEQYF
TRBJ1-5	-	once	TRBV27	TGTGCCAGCAGTTTTTGGGGCGACGGCAATCAGCCCCAGCATTTT	CASSFWGDGNQPQHF
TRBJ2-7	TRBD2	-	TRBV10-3	TGTGCCATCACCCCTAGCGGGAGATCGGGGCCTTACGAGCAGTACTTC	CAITPSGRSGPYEQYF
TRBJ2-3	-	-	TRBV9	TGTGCCAGCAGCCGGCGGGGAAGCACAGATACGCAGTATTTT	CASSRRGSTDTQYF
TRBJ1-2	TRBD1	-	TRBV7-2	TGTGCCAGCAGCTTAGGGGTTTGGGGACAGGGAAACTATGGCTACACCTTC	CASSLGVWGQGNYGYTF
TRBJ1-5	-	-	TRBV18	TGTGCCAGCTCGTGGGGGGATAGCAATCAGCCCCAGCATTTT	CASSWGDSNQPQHF
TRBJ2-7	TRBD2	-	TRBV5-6	TGTGCCAGCAGCCCGACCCGCCTAGCGGGTCCCTCCTACGAGCAGTACTTC	CASSPTRLAGPSYEQYF
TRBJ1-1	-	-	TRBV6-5	TGTGCCAGCAGGAGGGAATTCGAAGCTTTCTTT	CASRREFEAFF
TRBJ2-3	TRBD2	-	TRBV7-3	TGTGCCAGCAGCTTAAACCCCCGGCGGCGCGGGGGGGCCTCAGATACGCAGTATTTT	CASSLNPRRRGGASDTQYF
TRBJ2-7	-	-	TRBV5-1	TGCGCCAGCAGCTTGGAGGCACTAAGCTCCTACGAGCAGTACTTC	CASSLEALSSYEQYF
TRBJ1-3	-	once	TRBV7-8	TGTGCCAGCAGCTTAGACGACCAGGGCTCTGGAAACACCATATATTTT	CASSLDDQGSGNTIYF
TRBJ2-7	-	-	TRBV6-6	TGTGCCAGCAGCCCCATCCGGGGGAACGAGCAGTACTTC	CASSPIRGNEQYF
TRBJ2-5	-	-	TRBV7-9	TGTGCCAGCAGCTCGACGATCCTTGGGGCGTCGACCCAGTACTTC	CASSSTILGASTQYF
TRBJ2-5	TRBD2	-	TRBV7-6	TGTGCCAGCAGCTTAGGGCGCGGGGGGGCCGTACAAGAGACCCAGTACTTC	CASSLGRGGAVQETQYF
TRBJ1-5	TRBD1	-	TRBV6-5	TGTGCCAGCAGTACGGGAGAGGGGGCCAATCAGCCCCAGCATTTT	CASSTGEGANQPQHF
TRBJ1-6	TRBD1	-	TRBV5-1	TGCGCCAGCTCCCTCGGACAGGGAAATTCACCCCTCCACTTT	CASSLGQGNSPLHF
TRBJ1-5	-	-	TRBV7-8	TGCGCCAGCAGCCAAGATTCTGGACAGCGCGATCAGCCCCAGCATTTT	CASSQDSGQRDQPQHF
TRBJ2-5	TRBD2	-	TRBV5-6	TGTGCCAGCAGCTCCGGGGGGGAAGAGACCCAGTACTTC	CASSSGGEETQYF
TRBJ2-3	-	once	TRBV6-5	TGTGCCAGCAGGCGCCGGGATACGCAGTATTTT	CASRRRDTQYF
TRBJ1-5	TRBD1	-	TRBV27	TGTGCCAGCAGGACAGGGGTCGCCAATCAGCCCCAGCATTTT	CASRTGVANQPQHF
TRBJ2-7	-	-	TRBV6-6	TGTGCCAGCAGTTACTCGTTGGGGGCAGGCTCCTACGAGCAGTACTTC	CASSYSLGAGSYEQYF
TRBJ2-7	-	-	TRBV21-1	TGTGCCAGCAGTGGCACTAGCGGGGAAGGGGAGCAGTACTTC	CASSGTSGEGEQYF
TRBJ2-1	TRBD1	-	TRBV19	TGTGCCAGTAGTATATGGGACAGGGGGCTCGGAGACTTATCCTACAATGAGCAGTTCTTC	CASSIWDRGLGDLSYNEQFF
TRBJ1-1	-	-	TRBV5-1	TGCGCCAGCAGGGTACAAGACACTGAAGCTTTCTTT	CASRVQDTEAFF
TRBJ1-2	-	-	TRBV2	TGTGCCAGCGATCGGTTCGCGCGACAGGAAGATGGCTACACCTTC	CASDRFARQEDGYTF
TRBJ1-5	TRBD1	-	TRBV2	TGTGCCAGCAGTGCGGGGACAGCAAATCAGCCCCAGCATTTT	CASSAGTANQPQHF
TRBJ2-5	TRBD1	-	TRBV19	TGTGCCAGTAGTTCCGACAGGGGTGAGACCCAGTACTTC	CASSSDRGETQYF
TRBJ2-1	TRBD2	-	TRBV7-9	TGTGCCAGCAGCTTGCGGGAGGGCCTTAACGAGCAGTTCTTC	CASSLREGLNEQFF
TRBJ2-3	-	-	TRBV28	TGTGCCAGCAGTTCCTGGAGGGATGGCACAGATACGCAGTATTTT	CASSSWRDGTDTQYF
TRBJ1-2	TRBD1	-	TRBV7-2	TGTGCCAGCAGCCGAGGACAGGGCTATGGCTACACCTTC	CASSRGQGYGYTF
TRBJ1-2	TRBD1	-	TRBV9	TGTGCCAGCAGCGATACTCCGGGACAGGGTGTCCCCAGCTATGGCTACACCTTC	CASSDTPGQGVPSYGYTF
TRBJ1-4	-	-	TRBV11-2	TGTGCCAGCGCGTCGGGGTCAAGGAAACTGTTTTTT	CASASGSRKLFF
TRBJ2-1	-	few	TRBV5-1	TGCGCCAGCAGCCCCTCCATAAGACTCCTCTCCTACAATGAGCAGTTCTTC	CASSPSIRLLSYNEQFF
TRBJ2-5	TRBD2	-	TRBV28	TGTGCCAGCGAGCGGGGGATAAAAGAGACCCAGTACTTC	CASERGIKETQYF
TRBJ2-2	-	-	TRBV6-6	TGTGCCAGCAGTTACACCCAGGGACTTAACACCGGGGAGCTGTTTTTT	CASSYTQGLNTGELFF
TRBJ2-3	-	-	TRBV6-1	TGTGCCAGCAGCGGGACTTCGTTAAAGGATACGCAGTATTTT	CASSGTSLKDTQYF
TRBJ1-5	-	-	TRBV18	TGTGCCAGCTCAGGAACAGGCGGCAATCAGCCCCAGCATTTT	CASSGTGGNQPQHF
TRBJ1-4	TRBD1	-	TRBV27	TGTGCCAGTAAGACAGGGGATGAAAAACTGTTTTTT	CASKTGDEKLFF
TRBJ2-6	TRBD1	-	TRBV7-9	TGTGCCAGCAGCCCACCTTTACCCGACAGGGCTGGGGCCAACGTCCTGACTTTC	CASSPPLPDRAGANVLTF
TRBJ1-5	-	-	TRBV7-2	TGTGCCAGCAGCTTAGCCCCAGGGGGCAATCAGCCCCAGCATTTT	CASSLAPGGNQPQHF
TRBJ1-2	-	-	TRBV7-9	TGTGCCAGCAGCTTAGAGACAGCTAACTATGGCTACACCTTC	CASSLETANYGYTF
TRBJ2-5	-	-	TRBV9	TGTGCCAGTCAAGGGGACCAAGAGACCCAGTACTTC	CASQGDQETQYF
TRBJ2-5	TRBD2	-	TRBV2	TGTGCCAGCAGTGAGCCTAGCGGGGGGGAGACCCAGTACTTC	CASSEPSGGETQYF
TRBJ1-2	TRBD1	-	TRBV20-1	TGCAGTGCCAGAGGGACAGAGGGCTACACCTTC	CSARGTEGYTF
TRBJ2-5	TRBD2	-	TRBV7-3	TGTGCCAGCAGCCCCGGACTAGCGGGGCTAGAGACCCAGTACTTC	CASSPGLAGLETQYF
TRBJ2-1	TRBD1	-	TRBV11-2	TGTGCCAGCAGCTTATTTGCGGGACAGGGACATGAGCAGTTCTTC	CASSLFAGQGHEQFF
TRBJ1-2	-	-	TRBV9	TGTGCCAGCAGCGAAAATCGTGGACAGCCCTGGGGTGGCTACACCTTC	CASSENRGQPWGGYTF